One sample yielded the 28 T cell receptor beta chains listed below, sequenced in a study of shared T cell receptors in the human thymus. This table comes from immunoSEQ multiplex PCR, and its TCRdb copy is limited to in-frame clones, with some not included. The sample has some 760,000 clones; roughly 85% are singletons. This same sample was also part of a study on human thymus T cells.

The source material was thymocytes. The receptors here all came from a girl under three years old with a congenital heart defect.

The chain joins TRBV4-1 to TRBJ2-5, with 11 bases aligning to TRBD2. Trimming cost V 3 bases and J 1 base; bases outside gene matches: 16. The CDR3 totals 20 residues. The germline V gene encodes CDR1 MGHRA and CDR2 YSYEKL. CDR3 sequence: CASSQATRSGTSGRQETQYF. The CDR3 nucleotides are TGCGCCAGCAGCCAGGCGACTAGATCCGGGACTAGCGGACGCCAAGAGACCCAGTACTTC.

The chain carries TRBV12-5 and TRBJ1-3, with 9 bases matching TRBD1. There are 17 residues in the CDR3. Germline V lookup: CDR1 LGHNT, CDR2 FRNRAP. V was clipped by 8 bases and J by 1 base; unmatched bases: 12. The CDR3 DNA reads as TGTGCTAGTCATTTGACTCCGGGACAGGGATCTGGAAACACCATATATTTT. Translating gives CASHLTPGQGSGNTIYF.

This clone was detected a few times. The chain carries TRBV14 and TRBJ1-1; the match to TRBD1 covers 9 bases. V lost 6 bases, J lost 1 base, and 12 bases stayed unmatched. Germline CDR1 reads SGHDN; CDR2 reads FVKESK. The CDR3 sequence is 17 residues long. Written as DNA, the CDR3 is TGTGCCAGCAGTCGAATCTCTACAGGGGGCAGGAACACTGAAGCTTTCTTT. Protein: CASSRISTGGRNTEAFF.

This clone was counted a single time. The V call is TRBV5-6, the J call TRBJ1-1; 8 nucleotides align to TRBD1. Germline V gives CDR1 SGHDT, CDR2 YYEEEE. The CDR3 loop spans 15 amino acids. The V and J ends lost 4 bases and 3 bases, in that order; junction bases with no gene match: 8. The CDR3 DNA is TGTGCCAGCAGCGTCCGACAGGGGTGGGACACTGAAGCTTTCTTT. The encoded protein is CASSVRQGWDTEAFF.

The genes are TRBV9 and TRBJ2-1; tentatively, D is TRBD1 (5 bases). This CDR3 region has 15 residues. Trimming removed 0 bases from V and 5 bases from J, with 12 bases in between. Per germline, CDR1 SGDLS and CDR2 YYNGEE. The CDR3 DNA reads TGTGCCAGCAGCGTAGCAAATCAGGGAAACAATGAGCAGTTCTTC. It encodes CASSVANQGNNEQFF.

V and J are TRBV29-1 and TRBJ1-2, with D perhaps TRBD1 (5 bases). The germline V gene encodes CDR1 SQVTM and CDR2 ANQGSEA. The CDR3 has 17 residues. Trimming stripped 5 bases from V and 5 bases from J, with 27 bases between. The CDR3 bases are TGCAGCGTTCTCTCCGCGCCCCGGGCAGGGTACCGATATGGCTACACCTTC. It codes for CSVLSAPRAGYRYGYTF.

The chain uses TRBV5-5 and TRBJ2-1; the match to TRBD2 covers 10 bases. The CDR3 has 17 residues. Losses at the gene ends were 2 bases for V and 0 bases for J; bases not matched to a gene: 5. Germline CDR1 and CDR2: SGHKS and YYEKEE (reference sequence). CDR3 DNA: TGTGCCAGCAGCTTAACTAGCGGGGAGAGCTCCTACAATGAGCAGTTCTTC. The encoded protein is CASSLTSGESSYNEQFF.

The chain carries TRBV19 and TRBJ1-5, with D hard to call. The CDR3 spans 15 residues. CDR1 is LNHDA, CDR2 SQIVND, per germline (reference sequence). V was shortened by 7 bases and J by 5 bases, with 18 bases between the two germline ends. The DNA of the CDR3 is TGTGCCAGTACCCCAACCCCCCCGCGGGATCAGCCCCAGCATTTT. Translated, it gives CASTPTPPRDQPQHF. Variable domain in full (rest from reference TRBV19 and TRBJ1-5): DGGITQSPKYLFRKEGQNVTLSCEQNLNHDAMYWYRQDPGQGLRLIYYSQIVNDFQKGDIAEGYSVSREKKESFPLTVTSAQKNPTAFYLCASTPTPPRDQPQHFGDGTRLSIL.

The V gene is TRBV2, the J gene TRBJ2-4; TRBD1 agrees at 8 bases. The CDR3 is 15 residues long. CDR1 and CDR2 from the germline V gene are SNHLY and FYNNEI. V lost 6 bases and J lost 6; bases outside the gene matches: 10. This CDR3 is CASRRGDRTPNIQYF. In DNA, the CDR3 is TGTGCCAGCAGACGCGGGGACAGGACCCCAAACATTCAGTACTTC.

The chain combines TRBV14 with TRBJ2-6; D is possibly TRBD1 (7 bases). The CDR3 is 19 residues long. CDR1 SGHDN and CDR2 FVKESK come from the germline V gene. Trimming removed 4 bases at V and 0 bases at J, with 19 bases between. In nucleotides, the CDR3 is TGTGCCAGCAGCCGGCCCGGGGGACAGATATCCTCTGGGGCCAACGTCCTGACTTTC. Amino acid sequence: CASSRPGGQISSGANVLTF.

This chain joins TRBV27 and TRBJ1-1, with 7 bases identical to TRBD1. The junction had 9 bases not matched to a gene; V was cut back by 4 bases and J by 1 base. This CDR3 region has 16 residues. Germline CDR1 is MNHEY and CDR2 is SMNVEV (reference sequence). The CDR3 DNA reads TGTGCCAGCAGTTCCAGTGACAGGGCAGGGAACACTGAAGCTTTCTTT. Translation gives CASSSSDRAGNTEAFF.

The rearrangement uses TRBV27 and TRBJ2-7, with 10 bases fitting TRBD2. Germline CDR1 MNHEY, CDR2 SMNVEV (reference sequence). The junction had 14 bases not matched to a gene; V was cut back by 5 bases and J by 4 bases. This CDR3 is built from 17 residues. This CDR3 is CASSPLLSGGLTYEQYF. The CDR3 nucleotides are TGTGCCAGCAGTCCCCTTCTTAGCGGGGGGCTCACGTACGAGCAGTACTTC.

In regard to this clone: The CDR3 ends on some other residue instead of the conserved phenylalanine or tryptophan, so this is likely a read error. The DNA is left out, because the CDR3 cannot be placed on it with certainty; the CDR3 is given as TCRdb lists it. The chain links TRBV2 to TRBJ2-7; the table assigns TRBD1, which was not confirmed against the DNA. The CDR3 numbers 13 amino acids, ends counted. The germline gives CDR1 SNHLY, CDR2 FYNNEI. CDR3 region: CASSERTGMTRDA.

The rearrangement uses TRBV6-6 and TRBJ1-1; tentatively, D is TRBD1 (6 bases). The CDR3 loop spans 14 amino acids. V lost 8 bases and J 5 bases, leaving 18 bases between the germline ends. Germline-derived CDR1 and CDR2 are MNHNY and SVGAGI (reference sequence). The CDR3 region is CASRLQGRETEAFF. DNA for the CDR3: TGTGCCAGCCGACTACAGGGTAGGGAGACTGAAGCTTTCTTT.

The chain uses TRBV2 and TRBJ1-5; D is unclear. The germline CDR1 and CDR2 sequences are SNHLY and FYNNEI. Between the trimmed V and J ends, which lost 6 bases and 5 bases, there was a span of 8 bases. This CDR3 has 12 amino acids. The DNA of the CDR3 is TGTGCCAGCAGGGTCAGTTATCAGCCCCAGCATTTT. Its translation: CASRVSYQPQHF.

V usage is TRBV21-1 and J usage is TRBJ1-5; the table's D call TRBD1 went unverified against the DNA. TRBV21-1 is shown as a pseudogene. This CDR3 contains 20 residues. The CDR3 sequence is CASSKRTYRNSSQSNQPQHF. CDR3 bases: TGTGCCAGCAGCAAGAGAACCTACAGGAATTCGAGCCAAAGCAATCAGCCCCAGCATTTT.

The chain carries TRBV9 and TRBJ2-1; 10 nucleotides agree with TRBD1. Germline lookup yields CDR1 SGDLS and CDR2 YYNGEE. J lost 8 bases, V lost 3 bases, and 8 bases had no gene match. This CDR3 comprises 15 residues. The CDR3 DNA reads as TGTGCCAGCAGCGCCCGGGACAGGGGATCCGATGAGCAGTTCTTC. It codes for CASSARDRGSDEQFF.

The V gene is TRBV4-3, the J gene TRBJ1-4, with no clear D. Trimming took off 0 bases at V and 8 bases at J, with 7 bases between the two ends. The CDR3 loop spans 13 amino acids. From germline, CDR1 is LGHNA and CDR2 YSLEER. The CDR3 region is CASSQDSWEKLFF. The CDR3 DNA reads TGCGCCAGCAGCCAAGATAGTTGGGAAAAACTGTTTTTT.

The chain is built from TRBV19 and TRBJ2-7, with 7 bases aligning to TRBD1. J gave up 3 bases and V 10 bases, and 15 bases lay outside the gene matches. This CDR3 has 15 residues. Germline CDR1 is LNHDA and CDR2 is SQIVND (reference sequence). The CDR3 DNA reads as TGTGCCACCGACGGCGGCAGGGGGAAGGTCTACGAGCAGTACTTC. This translates into CATDGGRGKVYEQYF.

Of note for this clone: At one end the junction does not follow the germline gene, possibly because of a read error. The rearrangement joins TRBV7-9 to TRBJ2-7; no clear D. The CDR3 has 10 amino acids. Germline CDR1 and CDR2: SEHNR and FQNEAQ (reference sequence). The CDR3 protein is CASSPERSHF. CDR3 nucleotide sequence: TGTGCCAGCAGCCCCGAGCGCTCCCACTTC.

This chain links TRBV14 with TRBJ2-5; weak D call: TRBD2 (5 bases). This CDR3 is 17 amino acids long. The germline gives CDR1 SGHDN, CDR2 FVKESK. V dropped 0 bases and J dropped 5 bases, with 19 bases sitting between them. This chain's CDR3 is CASSQDQRGSQAETQYF. The CDR3 nucleotides read TGTGCCAGCAGCCAAGATCAACGGGGATCCCAAGCGGAGACCCAGTACTTC.

The chain links TRBV9 to TRBJ1-4; D remains unclear. Per the germline V gene, CDR1 is SGDLS and CDR2 is YYNGEE. CDR3 length: 15 residues. Trimming shortened V by 0 bases and J by 11 bases, and 17 bases separated the two germline ends. CDR3 region: CASSVGGTPNGKLFF. The CDR3, as DNA: TGTGCCAGCAGCGTAGGTGGCACCCCCAATGGTAAACTGTTTTTT.

This clone was counted a single time. This chain uses TRBV6-1 with TRBJ2-1; D is possibly TRBD1 (6 bases). The CDR3 extends over 13 amino acids. Germline lookup yields CDR1 MNHNS and CDR2 SASEGT. V was cut by 10 bases and J by 5 bases, with 15 bases left in between. CDR3 coding DNA: TGTGCCACGAAAGACAGGCTCGACAATGAGCAGTTCTTC. Encoded protein: CATKDRLDNEQFF.

The rearrangement joins TRBV5-1 to TRBJ2-3; possible D gene TRBD2, 7 bases. Germline assignment: CDR1 SGHRS and CDR2 YFSETQ. CDR3 size: 17 residues. Trimming removed 1 base at V and 6 bases at J, with 21 bases between. The CDR3 nucleotides read TGCGCCAGCAGCTTGCCAATTTTCGGGGGGCGATTGGATACGCAGTATTTT. This codes for CASSLPIFGGRLDTQYF.

The gene calls are TRBV7-8 and TRBJ2-1; 11 nucleotides align to TRBD2. The CDR3 runs to 18 residues. Losses at the gene ends were 3 bases for V and 7 bases for J; bases not matched to a gene: 14. From germline, CDR1 is SGHVS and CDR2 FQNEAQ. This CDR3 is CASSLLLLVAGGKNEQFF. For the CDR3, the DNA is TGTGCCAGCAGCTTGCTACTCCTGGTAGCGGGGGGGAAGAATGAGCAGTTCTTC.

The chain couples TRBV7-2 to TRBJ1-2; the match to TRBD1 covers 9 bases. The CDR3 extends over 14 amino acids. Germline-derived CDR1 and CDR2 are SGHTA and FQGNSA. The junction had 9 bases not matched to a gene; V was cut back by 5 bases and J by 8 bases. Here the CDR3 reads CASSRGQGTGGYTF. CDR3 coding DNA: TGTGCCAGCAGCCGGGGACAGGGAACGGGAGGCTACACCTTC.

The chain uses TRBV5-5 and TRBJ1-2; 7 nucleotides line up with TRBD1. V trimming: 4 bases; J trimming: 1 base; junction bases outside the gene matches: 10. The CDR3 loop spans 16 amino acids. Germline loops: CDR1 SGHKS, CDR2 YYEKEE (reference sequence). Here the CDR3 DNA reads TGTGCCAGCAGCCCGGACAGGCGCCAAATTAACTATGGCTACACCTTC. It encodes CASSPDRRQINYGYTF.

This clone appeared a few times. The chain employs TRBV4-2 and TRBJ1-6; D not certain. The germline V gene has CDR1 LGHNA and CDR2 YNFKEQ. The CDR3 runs to 14 residues. V was cut by 0 bases and J by 7 bases, with 7 bases left in between. The CDR3, as DNA: TGTGCCAGCAGCCAAGAACACGAAAATTCACCCCTCCACTTT. Residues: CASSQEHENSPLHF.